The clone carrying this T cell receptor beta chain was recorded at least ten times. Germline V gene data show CDR1 as ENHRY and CDR2 as SYGVKD. The CDR3 loop spans 13 amino acids. V lost 10 bases to trimming and J lost 2 bases, with 14 bases between them. This sample is part of a study of T cells in Graves' hyperthyroidism and ophthalmopathy. The source material, RNA transcripts, was used to amplify TCR beta CDR3 regions. HTBI primers were the set used in a first-round RT-PCR of the TCR CDR3. TCRdb re-called the multiplex PCR reads through MiXCR, storing one row per CDR3 protein. The sample yields fewer than 550,000 distinct CDR3 sequences, around 22% seen once.

The sample comprised blood. The chain joins TRBV10-3 to TRBJ1-2; D not resolved. The sequence derives from a woman aged 30 to 39 with Graves' ophthalmopathy. The CDR3 DNA reads TGTGCCACCGAGGACGGGGAGAACTATGGCTACACCTTC. Protein product: CATEDGENYGYTF.